Listed below are T cell receptor beta chains from one sample, sequenced in a study of shared clonotypes between healthy human individuals. Using immunoSEQ multiplex PCR, the repertoire was profiled, and TCRdb retains in-frame clones only, with some absent. The sample consists of around 2.5 million clones, 80% to 95% of them appearing once. Sample: naive CD4+ T cells from PBMCs. All receptors derive from a man aged 18 to 29 in good health. Some clones in this sample may be carry-over from other donors' samples. Each CDR3 is given with its conserved first and last residue. A D gene is named only where the DNA matches it firmly.

>TRBJ2-1|-|TRBV5-1
TGCGCCAGCAGCTTTACCCGGGGCAATGAGCAGTTCTTC
CASSFTRGNEQFF
>TRBJ1-4|-|TRBV2
TGTGCCAGCAATGATATTCTGGGGGGGGACTTTTCAACTAATGAAAAACTGTTTTTT
CASNDILGGDFSTNEKLFF
>TRBJ1-1|-|TRBV6-6
TGTGCCAGCAGAACAGGGCCCAACACTGAAGCTTTCTTT
CASRTGPNTEAFF
>TRBJ2-7|-|TRBV7-8
TGTGCCAGCAGCTCTACCTCGGATGAGCAGTACTTC
CASSSTSDEQYF
>TRBJ2-1|-|TRBV9
TGTGCCAGCAGCGTAGGACAGAGTCCCTACAATGAGCAGTTCTTC
CASSVGQSPYNEQFF
>TRBJ1-3|TRBD1|TRBV7-2
TGTGCCAGCAGCTCTACAGGGGGAGCCGGAAACACCATATATTTT
CASSSTGGAGNTIYF
>TRBJ2-1|TRBD1|TRBV6-1
TGTGCCAGCAGTGAATCGGGACAGGGGAATGAGCAGTTCTTC
CASSESGQGNEQFF
>TRBJ2-5|TRBD1|TRBV28
TGTGCCAGCAGTTTAGGACAGGGAAGAGAGACCCAGTACTTC
CASSLGQGRETQYF
>TRBJ1-2|TRBD1|TRBV4-3
TGCGCCAGCAGCCGTGGCAGGACAGGGGACTATGGCTACACCTTC
CASSRGRTGDYGYTF
>TRBJ1-3|-|TRBV28
TGTGCCAGCAGCCCCGCAGGGGTAACTGGAAACACCATATATTTT
CASSPAGVTGNTIYF
>TRBJ2-5|-|TRBV5-8
TGTGCCAGCAGCTTGGGGAATACGGGAGCGGGAGAGACCCAGTACTTC
CASSLGNTGAGETQYF
>TRBJ2-7|TRBD1|TRBV6-6
TGTGCCAGCAGTTACAACACAGGGGCCTACGAGCAGTACTTC
CASSYNTGAYEQYF
>TRBJ2-7|-|TRBV29-1
TGCAGCGCCGTGGGCGCCCCCAGGTACGAGCAGTACTTC
CSAVGAPRYEQYF
>TRBJ1-5|-|TRBV28
TGTGCCAGCACGCCAGGGAGGTATCAGCCCCAGCATTTT
CASTPGRYQPQHF